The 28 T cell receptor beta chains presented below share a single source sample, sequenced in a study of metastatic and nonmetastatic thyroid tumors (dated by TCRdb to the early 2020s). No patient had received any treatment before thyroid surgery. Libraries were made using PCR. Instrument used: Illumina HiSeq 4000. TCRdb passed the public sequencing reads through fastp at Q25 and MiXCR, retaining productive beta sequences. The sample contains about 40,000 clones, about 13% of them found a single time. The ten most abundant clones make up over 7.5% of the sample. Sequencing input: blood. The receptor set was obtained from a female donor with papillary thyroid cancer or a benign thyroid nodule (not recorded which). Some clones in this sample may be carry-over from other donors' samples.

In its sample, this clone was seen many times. CDR3 in amino acids: CASSPRTGRNTEAFF. In DNA form, the CDR3 reads TGCGCCAGCAGCCCTCGGACAGGGAGGAACACTGAAGCTTTCTTT. This chain uses TRBV5-1 with TRBJ1-1; 8 bases agree with TRBD1. This CDR3 has 15 residues. Germline V gene lookup returns CDR1 SGHRS and CDR2 YFSETQ. With V trimmed by 4 bases and J by 1 base, 6 bases remained unmatched.

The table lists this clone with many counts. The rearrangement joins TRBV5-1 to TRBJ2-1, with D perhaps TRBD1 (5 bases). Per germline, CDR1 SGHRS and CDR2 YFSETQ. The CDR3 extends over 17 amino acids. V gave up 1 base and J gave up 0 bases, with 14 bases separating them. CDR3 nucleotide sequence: TGCGCCAGCAGCTTGACTACAGGCTTTAGCTCCTACAATGAGCAGTTCTTC. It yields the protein CASSLTTGFSSYNEQFF.

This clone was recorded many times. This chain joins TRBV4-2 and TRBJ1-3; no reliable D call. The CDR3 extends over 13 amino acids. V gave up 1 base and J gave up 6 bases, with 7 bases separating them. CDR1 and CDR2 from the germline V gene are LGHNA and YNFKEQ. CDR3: CASSQVFENTIYF. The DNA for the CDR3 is TGTGCCAGCAGCCAAGTATTCGAAAACACCATATATTTT.

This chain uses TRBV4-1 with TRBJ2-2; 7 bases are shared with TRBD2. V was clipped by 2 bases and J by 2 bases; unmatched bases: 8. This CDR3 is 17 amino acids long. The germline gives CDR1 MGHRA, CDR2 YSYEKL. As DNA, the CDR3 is TGCGCCAGCAGCCAATACTTGGGCGGGGGAAACACCGGGGAGCTGTTTTTT. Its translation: CASSQYLGGGNTGELFF.

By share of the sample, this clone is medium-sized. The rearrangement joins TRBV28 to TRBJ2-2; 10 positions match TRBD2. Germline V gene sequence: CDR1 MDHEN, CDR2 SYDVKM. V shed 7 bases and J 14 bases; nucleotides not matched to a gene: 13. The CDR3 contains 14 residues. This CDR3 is CASNLAGGTFGLFF. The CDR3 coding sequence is TGTGCCAGCAACTTAGCGGGAGGCACGTTTGGACTGTTTTTT.

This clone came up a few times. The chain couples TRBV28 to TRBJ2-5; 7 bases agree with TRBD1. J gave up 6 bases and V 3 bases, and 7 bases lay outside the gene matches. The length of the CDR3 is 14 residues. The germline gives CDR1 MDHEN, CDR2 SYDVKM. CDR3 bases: TGTGCCAGCAGTTTTAATAGGGGGCGGCAGACCCAGTACTTC. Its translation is CASSFNRGRQTQYF.

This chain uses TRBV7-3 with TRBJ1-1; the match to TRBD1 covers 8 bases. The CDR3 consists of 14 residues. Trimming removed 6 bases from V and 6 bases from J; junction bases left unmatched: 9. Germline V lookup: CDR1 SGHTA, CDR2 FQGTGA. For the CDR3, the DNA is TGTGCCAGCAGATCGGACAGGGTGGCACCTGAAGCTTTCTTT. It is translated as CASRSDRVAPEAFF. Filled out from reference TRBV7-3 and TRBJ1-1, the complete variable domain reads GAGVSQTPSNKVTEKGKYVELRCDPISGHTALYWYRQSLGQGPEFLIYFQGTGAADDSGLPNDRFFAVRPEGSVSTLKIQRTERGDSAVYLCASRSDRVAPEAFFGQGTRLTVV.

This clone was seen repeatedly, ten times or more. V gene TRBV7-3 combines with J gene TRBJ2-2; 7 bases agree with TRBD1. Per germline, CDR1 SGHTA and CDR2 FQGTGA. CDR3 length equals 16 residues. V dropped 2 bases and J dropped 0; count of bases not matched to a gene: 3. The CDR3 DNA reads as TGTGCCAGCAGCTTATATACAGGGGCGAACACCGGGGAGCTGTTTTTT. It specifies CASSLYTGANTGELFF.

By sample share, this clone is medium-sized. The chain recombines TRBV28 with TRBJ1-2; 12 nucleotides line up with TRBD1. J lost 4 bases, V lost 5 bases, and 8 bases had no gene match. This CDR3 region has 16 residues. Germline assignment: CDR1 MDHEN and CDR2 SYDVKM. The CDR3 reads CASSPGTGGAFYGYTF. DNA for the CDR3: TGTGCCAGCAGTCCCGGGACAGGGGGCGCTTTCTATGGCTACACCTTC.

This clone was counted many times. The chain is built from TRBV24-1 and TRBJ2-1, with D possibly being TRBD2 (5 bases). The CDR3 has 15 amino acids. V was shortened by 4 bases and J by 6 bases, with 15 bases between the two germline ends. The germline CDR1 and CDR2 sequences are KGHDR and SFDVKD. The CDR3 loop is CATSDPTISPNEQFF. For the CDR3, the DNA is TGTGCCACCAGTGACCCGACTATATCCCCCAATGAGCAGTTCTTC.

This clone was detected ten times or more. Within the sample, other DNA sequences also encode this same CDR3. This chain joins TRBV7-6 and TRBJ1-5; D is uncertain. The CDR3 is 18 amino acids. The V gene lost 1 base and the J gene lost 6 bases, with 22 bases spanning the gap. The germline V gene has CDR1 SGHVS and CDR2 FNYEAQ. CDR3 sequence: CASSLEPPRTDGSQPQHF. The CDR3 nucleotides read TGTGCCAGCAGCTTAGAGCCCCCCCGGACGGATGGGAGTCAGCCCCAGCATTTT.

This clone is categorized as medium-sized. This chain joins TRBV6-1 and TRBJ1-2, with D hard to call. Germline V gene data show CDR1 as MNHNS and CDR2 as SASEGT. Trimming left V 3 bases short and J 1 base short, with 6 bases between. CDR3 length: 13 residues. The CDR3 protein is CASSDGGNYGYTF. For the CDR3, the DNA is TGTGCCAGCAGTGACGGAGGTAACTATGGCTACACCTTC.

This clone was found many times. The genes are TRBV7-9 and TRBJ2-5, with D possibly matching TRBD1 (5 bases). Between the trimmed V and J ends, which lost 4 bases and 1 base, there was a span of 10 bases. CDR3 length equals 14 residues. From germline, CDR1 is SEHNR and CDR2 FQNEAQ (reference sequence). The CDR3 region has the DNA TGTGCCAGCAGCTATAGACAGCCCCAAGAGACCCAGTACTTC. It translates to CASSYRQPQETQYF.

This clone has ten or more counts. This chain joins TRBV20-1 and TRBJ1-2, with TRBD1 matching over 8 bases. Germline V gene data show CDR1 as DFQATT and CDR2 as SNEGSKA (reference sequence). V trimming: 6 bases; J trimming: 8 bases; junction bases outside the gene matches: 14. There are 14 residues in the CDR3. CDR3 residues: CSAESLQGVWGYTF. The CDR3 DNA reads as TGCAGTGCCGAATCATTACAGGGGGTCTGGGGCTACACCTTC.

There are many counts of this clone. CDR3 loop: CASSQGMWERANYGYTF. As DNA, the CDR3 is TGTGCCAGCAGCCAAGGAATGTGGGAAAGAGCTAACTATGGCTACACCTTC. This chain joins TRBV3-1 and TRBJ1-2; D uncertain. V lost 1 base to trimming and J lost 0 bases, with 15 bases between them. The germline V gene has CDR1 LGHDT and CDR2 YNNKEL (reference sequence). The CDR3 is made up of 17 amino acids.

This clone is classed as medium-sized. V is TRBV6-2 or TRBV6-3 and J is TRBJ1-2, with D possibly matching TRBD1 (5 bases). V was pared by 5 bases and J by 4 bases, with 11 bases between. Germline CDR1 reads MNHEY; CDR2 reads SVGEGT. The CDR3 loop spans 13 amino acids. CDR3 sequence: CASSPRGTYGYTF. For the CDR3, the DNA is TGTGCCAGCAGTCCAAGGGGCACCTATGGCTACACCTTC.

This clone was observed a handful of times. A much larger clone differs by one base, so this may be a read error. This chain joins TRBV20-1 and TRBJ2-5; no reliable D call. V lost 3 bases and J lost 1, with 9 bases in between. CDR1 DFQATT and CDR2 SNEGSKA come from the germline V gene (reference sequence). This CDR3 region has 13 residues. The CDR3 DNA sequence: TGCAGTGCTAGGTCGTCCGGCCAAGAGACCCAGTACTTC. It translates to CSARSSGQETQYF.

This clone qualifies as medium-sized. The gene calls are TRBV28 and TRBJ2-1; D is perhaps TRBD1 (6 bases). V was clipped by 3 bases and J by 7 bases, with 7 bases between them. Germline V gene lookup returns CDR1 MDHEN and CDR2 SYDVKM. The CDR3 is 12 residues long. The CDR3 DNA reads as TGTGCCAGCAGTTTTCAGGGGAATGAGCAGTTCTTC. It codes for CASSFQGNEQFF.

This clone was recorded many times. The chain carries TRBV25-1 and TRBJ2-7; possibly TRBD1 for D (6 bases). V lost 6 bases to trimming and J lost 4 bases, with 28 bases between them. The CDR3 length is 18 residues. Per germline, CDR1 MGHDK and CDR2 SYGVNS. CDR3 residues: CASSETYKGGQLAYEQYF. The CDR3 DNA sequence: TGTGCCAGCAGCGAAACCTACAAAGGGGGTCAACTCGCGTACGAGCAGTACTTC.

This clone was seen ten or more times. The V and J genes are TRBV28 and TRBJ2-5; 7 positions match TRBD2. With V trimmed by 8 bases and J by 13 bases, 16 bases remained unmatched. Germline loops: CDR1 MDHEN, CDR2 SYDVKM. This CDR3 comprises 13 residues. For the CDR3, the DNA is TGTGCCAGCTGTCTAGCGGCGGCCTCAAAATTGTACTTC. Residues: CASCLAAASKLYF.

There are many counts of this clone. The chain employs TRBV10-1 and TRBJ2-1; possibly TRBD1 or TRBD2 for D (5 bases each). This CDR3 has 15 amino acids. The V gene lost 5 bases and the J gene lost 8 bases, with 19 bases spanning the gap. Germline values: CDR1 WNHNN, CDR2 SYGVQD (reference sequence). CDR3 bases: TGCGCCAGCAGTCAAGGGACCCCTCACGAGGATGAGCAGTTCTTC. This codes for CASSQGTPHEDEQFF.

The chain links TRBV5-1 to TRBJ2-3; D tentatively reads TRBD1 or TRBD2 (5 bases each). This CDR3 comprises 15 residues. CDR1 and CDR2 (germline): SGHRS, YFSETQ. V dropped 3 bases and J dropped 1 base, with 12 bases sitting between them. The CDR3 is CASSSGTWGTDTQYF. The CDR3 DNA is TGCGCCAGCAGCTCCGGGACCTGGGGCACAGATACGCAGTATTTT.

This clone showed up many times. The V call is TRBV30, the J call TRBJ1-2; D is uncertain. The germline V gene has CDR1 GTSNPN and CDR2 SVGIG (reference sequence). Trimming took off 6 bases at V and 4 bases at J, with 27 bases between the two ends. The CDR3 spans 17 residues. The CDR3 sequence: CACPNPRPDTKVYGYTF. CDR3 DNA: TGTGCCTGTCCCAATCCCCGTCCCGACACAAAAGTCTATGGCTACACCTTC.

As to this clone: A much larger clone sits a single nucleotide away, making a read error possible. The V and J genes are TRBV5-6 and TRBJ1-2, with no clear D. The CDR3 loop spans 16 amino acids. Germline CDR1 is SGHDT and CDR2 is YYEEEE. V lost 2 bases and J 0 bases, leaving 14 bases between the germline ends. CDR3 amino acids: CASSFNVAPTNYGYTF. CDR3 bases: TGTGCCAGCAGCTTTAATGTCGCTCCGACTAACTATGGCTACACCTTC.

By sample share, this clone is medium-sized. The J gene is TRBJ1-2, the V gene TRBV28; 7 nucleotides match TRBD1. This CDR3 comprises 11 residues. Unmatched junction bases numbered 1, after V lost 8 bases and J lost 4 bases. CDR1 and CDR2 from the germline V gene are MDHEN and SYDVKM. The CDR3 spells CASGTVYGYTF. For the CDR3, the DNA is TGTGCCAGCGGGACAGTCTATGGCTACACCTTC.

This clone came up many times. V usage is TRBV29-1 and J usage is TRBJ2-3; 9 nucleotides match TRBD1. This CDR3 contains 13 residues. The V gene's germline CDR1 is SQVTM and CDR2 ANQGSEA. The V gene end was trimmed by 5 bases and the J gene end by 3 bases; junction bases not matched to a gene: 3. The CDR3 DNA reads TGCAGCGTTAACAGGGGGCCGACAGATACGCAGTATTTT. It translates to CSVNRGPTDTQYF.

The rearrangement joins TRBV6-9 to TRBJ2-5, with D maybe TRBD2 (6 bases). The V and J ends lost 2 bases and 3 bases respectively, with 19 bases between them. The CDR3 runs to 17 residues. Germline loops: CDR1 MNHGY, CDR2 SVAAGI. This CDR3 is CASSYPPRRERKETQYF. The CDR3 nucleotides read TGTGCCAGCAGTTATCCCCCGAGGCGGGAAAGAAAAGAGACCCAGTACTTC.

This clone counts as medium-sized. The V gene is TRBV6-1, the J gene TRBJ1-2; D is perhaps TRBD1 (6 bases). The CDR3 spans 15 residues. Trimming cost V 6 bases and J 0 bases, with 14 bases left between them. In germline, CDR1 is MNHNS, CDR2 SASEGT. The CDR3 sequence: CASRDSLAPNYGYTF. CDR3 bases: TGTGCCAGCAGGGACAGTCTCGCCCCTAACTATGGCTACACCTTC.